This T cell receptor (beta chain) originates from a study of human T cells and chemical hapten exposure. Study information: Upper back patch tests used 0.01% DPC, scored after 6 days. The cohort included alopecia areata under or over 50% scalp, totalis and universalis.

This clonotype was detected only a few times. Its antigen is not identified. Time point given: patch test 1, 2 weeks after DPC sensitization. This sample's treatment: therapeutic diphenylcyclopropenone sensitization with weekly scalp DPC. The V gene's germline CDR1 is MDHEN and CDR2 SYDVKM. The CDR3 has 12 residues. Deletions cut 3 bases from V and 13 bases from J, with 15 bases between. Library preparation tagged each individual cDNA molecule with a unique molecular identifier. TCRdb ran MiXCR on the RACE reads and lists one entry per CDR3 protein. The top ten hold 2% to 2.5% of the sample, which has 75,000 to 100,000 distinct CDR3 sequences, around an eighth seen once. Study findings and constraints: The donors suffered from alopecia, so their immune response may not match that of healthy people.

The TCR sequence derives from a woman aged 40 to 50 with alopecia areata. Some clones in this sample may be carry-over from other donors' samples. This specimen was whole blood, taken in connection with sensitization to the hapten diphenylcyclopropenone (DPC). The chain employs TRBV28 and TRBJ1-2; no clear D gene. The CDR3: CASSLAGRLGTF. The CDR3 bases are TGTGCCAGCAGTTTGGCTGGGCGCTTGGGCACCTTC.